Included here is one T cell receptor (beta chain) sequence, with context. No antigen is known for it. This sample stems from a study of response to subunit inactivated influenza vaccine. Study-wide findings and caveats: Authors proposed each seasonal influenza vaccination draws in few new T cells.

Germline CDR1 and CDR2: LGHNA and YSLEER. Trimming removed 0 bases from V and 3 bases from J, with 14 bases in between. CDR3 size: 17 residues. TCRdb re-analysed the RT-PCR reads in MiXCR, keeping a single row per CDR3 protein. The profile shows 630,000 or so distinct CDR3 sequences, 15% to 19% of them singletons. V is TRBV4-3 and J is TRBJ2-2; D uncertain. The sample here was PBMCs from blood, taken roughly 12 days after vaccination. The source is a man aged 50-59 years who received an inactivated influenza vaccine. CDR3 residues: CASSQDRGYWDTGELFF. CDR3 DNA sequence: TGCGCCAGCAGCCAAGATCGAGGCTACTGGGACACCGGGGAGCTGTTTTTT.